This T cell receptor beta chain comes out of a study of T cells in Graves' hyperthyroidism and ophthalmopathy. From RNA transcripts, TCR beta CDR3 regions were amplified. When the TCR CDR3 underwent first-round RT-PCR, the HTBI primer set was used. TCRdb passed the multiplex PCR reads through MiXCR, listing each CDR3 protein once. The sample holds 480,000 or so distinct CDR3 sequences; approximately 14% are singletons and the top ten take 17%. Germline CDR1 SGHNT, CDR2 YENEEA. V dropped 5 bases and J dropped 2 bases, with 13 bases sitting between them. The CDR3 has 14 residues. This clonotype has a handful of counts. Hyperthyroidism had been newly diagnosed in patients aged 18 to 65, and its duration was under 2 months.

What was sequenced was blood. The V call is TRBV11-3, the J call TRBJ2-7; D may be TRBD2 (5 bases). This TCR came from a woman aged 18-30 years with Graves' hyperthyroidism. CDR3 coding DNA: TGTGCCAGCAGCCCATTGCTGGGAGCCTACGAGCAGTACTTC. It translates to CASSPLLGAYEQYF.